These T cell receptor beta chains were read from a single sample in a study of cytomegalovirus exposure and HLA in healthy donors. Sequenced by immunoSEQ multiplex PCR; TCRdb stores in-frame clones only, minus some. The sample yields about 120,000 clones, around 84% seen once. Specimen: PBMCs. The receptors come from a man aged 25-45 years in good health and CMV-seropositive. CDR3s include the opening cysteine and the closing phenylalanine or tryptophan. Each record gives: J gene, V gene, clone size, CDR3 protein. Clone sizes are given selectively: once, few, many, or a class where the clone is expanded.

J gene: TRBJ1-2; V gene: TRBV29-1; clone size: -; CDR3 protein: CSVQGEPYYGYTF
J gene: TRBJ1-1; V gene: TRBV30; clone size: -; CDR3 protein: CAWRWTEQAEAFF
J gene: TRBJ2-7; V gene: TRBV7-6; clone size: -; CDR3 protein: CASSLPGALSEQYF
J gene: TRBJ2-5; V gene: TRBV28; clone size: -; CDR3 protein: CASSPWSGGDQETQYF
J gene: TRBJ1-1; V gene: TRBV11-2; clone size: -; CDR3 protein: CASSLQGGGGASTEAFF
J gene: TRBJ2-2; V gene: TRBV11-2; clone size: -; CDR3 protein: CASSPVGSSTGELFF
J gene: TRBJ1-2; V gene: TRBV6-5; clone size: -; CDR3 protein: CASSYGGYGYTF
J gene: TRBJ1-2; V gene: TRBV29-1; clone size: -; CDR3 protein: CSVQTEKGGYTF
J gene: TRBJ2-2; V gene: TRBV5-4; clone size: -; CDR3 protein: CASSLYTGELFF
J gene: TRBJ1-6; V gene: TRBV30; clone size: -; CDR3 protein: CAWKGTGYSPLHF
J gene: TRBJ1-5; V gene: TRBV28; clone size: -; CDR3 protein: CASSHLDRDSNQPQHF
J gene: TRBJ1-1; V gene: TRBV5-1; clone size: few; CDR3 protein: CASSLTGMALSNTEAFF
J gene: TRBJ2-2; V gene: TRBV7-8; clone size: -; CDR3 protein: CASSLVVTGGTGELFF
J gene: TRBJ1-2; V gene: TRBV9; clone size: -; CDR3 protein: CASSVVYYDGYTF
J gene: TRBJ1-1; V gene: TRBV18; clone size: -; CDR3 protein: CASSPPGQGALTNTEAFF
J gene: TRBJ2-1; V gene: TRBV28; clone size: -; CDR3 protein: CASSLSASGRGYEQFF
J gene: TRBJ2-1; V gene: TRBV28; clone size: -; CDR3 protein: CASSSGRTSGAYNEQFF
J gene: TRBJ2-7; V gene: TRBV5-1; clone size: -; CDR3 protein: CASSRDVVSYEQYF
J gene: TRBJ2-1; V gene: TRBV6-6; clone size: -; CDR3 protein: CASRGLQGSSYNEQFF
J gene: TRBJ2-7; V gene: TRBV5-1; clone size: -; CDR3 protein: CASSVTGLKSYEQYF
J gene: TRBJ2-3; V gene: TRBV5-6; clone size: few; CDR3 protein: CASTTGTGTDTQYF
J gene: TRBJ2-1; V gene: TRBV11-2; clone size: -; CDR3 protein: CASSFVTSGYNEQFF
J gene: TRBJ1-1; V gene: TRBV5-4; clone size: -; CDR3 protein: CASSLAGVLNTEAFF
J gene: TRBJ2-5; V gene: TRBV12-5; clone size: -; CDR3 protein: CASGPGGTQYF
J gene: TRBJ2-5; V gene: TRBV27; clone size: -; CDR3 protein: CASSMTGTYMRSQYF
J gene: TRBJ2-1; V gene: TRBV30; clone size: -; CDR3 protein: CAWSRSRVAGAYNEQFF
J gene: TRBJ2-1; V gene: TRBV6-5; clone size: -; CDR3 protein: CASNSGTGIYDEQFF
J gene: TRBJ1-5; V gene: TRBV6-1; clone size: -; CDR3 protein: CASSESGGYSNQPQHF
J gene: TRBJ2-3; V gene: TRBV5-1; clone size: -; CDR3 protein: CASSLVAESTDTQYF
J gene: TRBJ2-7; V gene: TRBV5-1; clone size: -; CDR3 protein: CASSNRGHYEQYF
J gene: TRBJ2-7; V gene: TRBV5-1; clone size: -; CDR3 protein: CASSSEESPGLAYEQYF
J gene: TRBJ2-7; V gene: TRBV7-9; clone size: -; CDR3 protein: CASSFPDRATYEQYF
J gene: TRBJ1-1; V gene: TRBV10-3; clone size: once; CDR3 protein: CAISESRGIWAEAFF
J gene: TRBJ2-7; V gene: TRBV5-4; clone size: -; CDR3 protein: CASSFVLGPYEQYF
J gene: TRBJ1-6; V gene: TRBV2; clone size: -; CDR3 protein: CASSEIGGSANSPLHF
J gene: TRBJ2-5; V gene: TRBV2; clone size: -; CDR3 protein: CASSYLEGVTQYF
J gene: TRBJ1-4; V gene: TRBV6-1; clone size: -; CDR3 protein: CASRGGAGNEKLFF
J gene: TRBJ2-2; V gene: TRBV12-5; clone size: -; CDR3 protein: CASGLLAASNTGELFF
J gene: TRBJ1-1; V gene: TRBV7-8; clone size: -; CDR3 protein: CASSSTGAWTEAFF
J gene: TRBJ2-7; V gene: TRBV15; clone size: -; CDR3 protein: CATSREGQGDSYEQYF
J gene: TRBJ2-1; V gene: TRBV18; clone size: once; CDR3 protein: CASSPTSGSDEQFF
J gene: TRBJ1-5; V gene: TRBV2; clone size: once; CDR3 protein: CASSDGQSGQPQHF
J gene: TRBJ2-5; V gene: TRBV27; clone size: -; CDR3 protein: CASSSNGQGFETQYF
J gene: TRBJ2-2; V gene: TRBV7-2; clone size: -; CDR3 protein: CASSLRGGSTGELFF
J gene: TRBJ1-5; V gene: TRBV5-8; clone size: -; CDR3 protein: CASSVPGGAEPQHF
J gene: TRBJ1-3; V gene: TRBV11-1; clone size: -; CDR3 protein: CASRGVGNTIYF
J gene: TRBJ1-4; V gene: TRBV15; clone size: -; CDR3 protein: CATSSAGHTNEKLFF
J gene: TRBJ1-3; V gene: TRBV4-1; clone size: -; CDR3 protein: CASSQVGDRGNTIYF
J gene: TRBJ1-4; V gene: TRBV25-1; clone size: -; CDR3 protein: CASSSPGTGIEKLFF
J gene: TRBJ2-6; V gene: TRBV6-5; clone size: few; CDR3 protein: CASRLSGANVLTF
J gene: TRBJ1-5; V gene: TRBV7-8; clone size: -; CDR3 protein: CASSLGAGTYQPQHF
J gene: TRBJ2-7; V gene: TRBV28; clone size: -; CDR3 protein: CASSPRLGSSYEQYF
J gene: TRBJ1-3; V gene: TRBV5-6; clone size: -; CDR3 protein: CASSLRYSGNTIYF
J gene: TRBJ1-1; V gene: TRBV2; clone size: -; CDR3 protein: CASTGVPSRGTEAFF
J gene: TRBJ1-2; V gene: TRBV7-9; clone size: -; CDR3 protein: CASSNPRDRLYGYTF
J gene: TRBJ2-1; V gene: TRBV5-1; clone size: once; CDR3 protein: CASSAGFLAGVQNEQFF
J gene: TRBJ1-3; V gene: TRBV15; clone size: -; CDR3 protein: CATSGTGGSGNTIYF
J gene: TRBJ2-3; V gene: TRBV5-1; clone size: -; CDR3 protein: CASSFSGRAEIDTQYF
J gene: TRBJ2-7; V gene: TRBV2; clone size: -; CDR3 protein: CASSGTGGSYEQYF
J gene: TRBJ2-1; V gene: TRBV28; clone size: -; CDR3 protein: CASSLTLLQFHEQFF